This T cell receptor beta chain was captured in a study of long-term antiretroviral therapy in people with HIV. At the level of the study: Earliest sampling preceded the 2015 immediate-ART recommendation by about a decade.

Study results and limitations: HIV repertoires spanned tighter CDR3 length ranges than controls did.

immunoSEQ v3.0 was run at survey level. Libraries were prepared by immunoSEQ multiplex PCR; TCRdb keeps only in-frame clonotypes and omits some of them. The table lists fewer than 25,000 clones, roughly 95% of them singletons. The CDR3 runs to 13 residues. With 4 bases removed from V and 2 bases from J, the gap between germline ends came to 9 bases. CDR1 and CDR2 from the germline V gene are MDHEN and SYDVKM. A remark on this clone: Its specificity is unknown.

This receptor was taken from a woman between 45 and 60 years old with HIV. The sample here was unsorted PBMCs, taken just over 4.8 years after starting antiretroviral therapy. This chain uses TRBV28 with TRBJ2-7, with D possibly TRBD2 on 7 matching bases. In DNA, the CDR3 is TGTGCCAGCAGTTGGGGGGGCACCTACGAGCAGTACTTC. Translating gives CASSWGGTYEQYF.